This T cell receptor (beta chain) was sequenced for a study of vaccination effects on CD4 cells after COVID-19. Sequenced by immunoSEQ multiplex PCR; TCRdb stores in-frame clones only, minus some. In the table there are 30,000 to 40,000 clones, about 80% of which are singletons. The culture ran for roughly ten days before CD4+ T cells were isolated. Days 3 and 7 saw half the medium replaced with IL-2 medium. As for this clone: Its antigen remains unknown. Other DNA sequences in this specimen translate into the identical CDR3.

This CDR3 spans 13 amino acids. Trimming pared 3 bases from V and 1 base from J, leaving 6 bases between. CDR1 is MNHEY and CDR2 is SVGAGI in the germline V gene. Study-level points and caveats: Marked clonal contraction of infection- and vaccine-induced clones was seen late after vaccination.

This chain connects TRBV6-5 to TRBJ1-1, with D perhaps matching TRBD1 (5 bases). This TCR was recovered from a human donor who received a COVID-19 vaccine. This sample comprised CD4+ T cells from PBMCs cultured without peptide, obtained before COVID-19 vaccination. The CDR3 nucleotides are TGTGCCAGCAGTTATGACAGGAACACTGAAGCTTTCTTT. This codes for CASSYDRNTEAFF.